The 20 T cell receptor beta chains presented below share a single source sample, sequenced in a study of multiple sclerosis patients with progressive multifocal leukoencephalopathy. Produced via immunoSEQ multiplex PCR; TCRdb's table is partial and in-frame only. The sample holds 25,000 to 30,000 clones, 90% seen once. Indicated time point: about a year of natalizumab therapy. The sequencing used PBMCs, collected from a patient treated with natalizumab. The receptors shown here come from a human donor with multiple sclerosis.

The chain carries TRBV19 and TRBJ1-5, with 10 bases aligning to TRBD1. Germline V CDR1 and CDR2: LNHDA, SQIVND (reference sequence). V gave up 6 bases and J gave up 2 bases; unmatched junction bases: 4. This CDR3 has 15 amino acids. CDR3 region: CASSTGTGGNQPQHF. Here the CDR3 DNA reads TGTGCCAGTAGCACCGGGACAGGGGGCAATCAGCCCCAGCATTTT.

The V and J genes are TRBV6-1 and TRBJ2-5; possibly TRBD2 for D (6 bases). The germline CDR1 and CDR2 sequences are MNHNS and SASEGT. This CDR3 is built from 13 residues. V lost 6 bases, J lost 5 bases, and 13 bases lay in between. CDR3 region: CASSPGSPETQYF. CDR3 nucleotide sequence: TGTGCCAGCAGCCCCGGGAGTCCGGAGACCCAGTACTTC.

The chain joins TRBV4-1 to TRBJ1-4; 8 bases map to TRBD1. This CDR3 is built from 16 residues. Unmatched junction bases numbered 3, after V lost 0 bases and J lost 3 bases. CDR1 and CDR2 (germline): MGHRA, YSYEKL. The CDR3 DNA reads TGCGCCAGCAGCCAAGACAGGGGGCTCTCTAATGAAAAACTGTTTTTT. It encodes CASSQDRGLSNEKLFF.

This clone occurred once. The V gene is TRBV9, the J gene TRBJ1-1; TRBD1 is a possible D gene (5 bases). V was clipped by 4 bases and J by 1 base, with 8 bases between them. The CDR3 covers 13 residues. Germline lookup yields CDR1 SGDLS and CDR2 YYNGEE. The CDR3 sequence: CASSPTENTEAFF. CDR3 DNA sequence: TGTGCCAGCAGCCCGACAGAGAACACTGAAGCTTTCTTT. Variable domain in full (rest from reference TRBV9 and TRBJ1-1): DSGVTQTPKHLITATGQRVTLRCSPRSGDLSVYWYQQSLDQGLQFLIQYYNGEERAKGNILERFSAQQFPDLHSELNLSSLELGDSALYFCASSPTENTEAFFGQGTRLTVV.

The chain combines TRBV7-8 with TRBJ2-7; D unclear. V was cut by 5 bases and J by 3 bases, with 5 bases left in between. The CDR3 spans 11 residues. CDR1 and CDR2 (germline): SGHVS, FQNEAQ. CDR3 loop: CASSPNYEQYF. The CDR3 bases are TGTGCCAGCAGCCCAAACTACGAGCAGTACTTC.

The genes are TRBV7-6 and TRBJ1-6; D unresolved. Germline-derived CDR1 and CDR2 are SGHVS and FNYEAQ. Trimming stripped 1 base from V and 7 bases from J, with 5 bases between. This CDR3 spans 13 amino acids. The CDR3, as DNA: TGTGCCAGCAGCTTAGGAGGGAATTCACCCCTCCACTTT. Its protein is CASSLGGNSPLHF.

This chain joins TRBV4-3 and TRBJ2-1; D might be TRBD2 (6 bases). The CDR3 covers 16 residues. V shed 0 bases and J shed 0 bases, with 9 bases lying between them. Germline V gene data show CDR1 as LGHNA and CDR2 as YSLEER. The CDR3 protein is CASSQDLGGSYNEQFF. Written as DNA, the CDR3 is TGCGCCAGCAGCCAAGACCTCGGGGGCTCCTACAATGAGCAGTTCTTC.

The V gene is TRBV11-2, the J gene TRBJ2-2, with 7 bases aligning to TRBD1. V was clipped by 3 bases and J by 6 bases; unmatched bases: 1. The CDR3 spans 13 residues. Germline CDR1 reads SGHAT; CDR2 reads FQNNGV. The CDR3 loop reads CASSFDRAGELFF. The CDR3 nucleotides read TGTGCCAGCAGCTTCGACAGGGCCGGGGAGCTGTTTTTT. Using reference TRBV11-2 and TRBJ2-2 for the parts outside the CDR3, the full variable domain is EAGVAQSPRYKIIEKRQSVAFWCNPISGHATLYWYQQILGQGPKLLIQFQNNGVVDDSQLPKDRFSAERLKGVDSTLKIQPAKLEDSAVYLCASSFDRAGELFFGEGSRLTVL.

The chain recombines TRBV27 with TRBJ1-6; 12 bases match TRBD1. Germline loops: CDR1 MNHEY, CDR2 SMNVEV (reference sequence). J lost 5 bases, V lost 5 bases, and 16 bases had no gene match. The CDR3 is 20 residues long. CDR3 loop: CASSLNPGTGGAGHNSPLHF. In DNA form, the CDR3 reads TGTGCCAGCAGTCTGAACCCCGGGACAGGGGGCGCGGGTCATAATTCACCCCTCCACTTT.

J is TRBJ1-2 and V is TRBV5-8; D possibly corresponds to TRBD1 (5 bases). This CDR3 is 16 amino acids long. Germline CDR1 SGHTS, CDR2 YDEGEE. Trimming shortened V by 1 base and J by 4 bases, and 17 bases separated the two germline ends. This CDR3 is CASSLHHPGLIYGYTF. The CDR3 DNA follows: TGTGCCAGCAGCTTGCATCATCCGGGGCTGATCTATGGCTACACCTTC. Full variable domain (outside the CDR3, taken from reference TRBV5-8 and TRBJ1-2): EAGVTQSPTHLIKTRGQQATLRCSPISGHTSVYWYQQALGLGLQFLLWYDEGEERNRGNFPPRFSGRQFPNYSSELNVNALELEDSALYLCASSLHHPGLIYGYTFGSGTRLTVV.

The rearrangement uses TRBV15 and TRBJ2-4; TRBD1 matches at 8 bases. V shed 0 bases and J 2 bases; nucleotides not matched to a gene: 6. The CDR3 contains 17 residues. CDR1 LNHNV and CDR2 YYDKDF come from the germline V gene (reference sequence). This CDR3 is CATSRDRTGSTKNIQYF. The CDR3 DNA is TGTGCCACCAGCAGAGATCGGACAGGGTCAACCAAAAACATTCAGTACTTC.

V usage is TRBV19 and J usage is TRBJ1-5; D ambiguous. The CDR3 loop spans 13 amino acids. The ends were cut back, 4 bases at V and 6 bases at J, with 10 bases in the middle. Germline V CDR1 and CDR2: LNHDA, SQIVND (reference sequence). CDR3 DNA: TGTGCCAGTAGTAAAGGAATGGGTCAGCCCCAGCATTTT. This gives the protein CASSKGMGQPQHF.

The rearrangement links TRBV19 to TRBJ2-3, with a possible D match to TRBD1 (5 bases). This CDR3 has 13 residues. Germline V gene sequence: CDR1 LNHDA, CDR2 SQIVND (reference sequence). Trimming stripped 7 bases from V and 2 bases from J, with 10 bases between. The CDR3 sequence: CASKVDNTDTQYF. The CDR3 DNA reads TGTGCCAGTAAGGTGGACAACACAGATACGCAGTATTTT.

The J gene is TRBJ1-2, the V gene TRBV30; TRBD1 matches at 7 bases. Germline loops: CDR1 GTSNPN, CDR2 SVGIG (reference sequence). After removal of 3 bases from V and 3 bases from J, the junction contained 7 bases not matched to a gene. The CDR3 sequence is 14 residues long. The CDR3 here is CAWSDRARDYGYTF. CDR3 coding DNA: TGTGCCTGGAGCGACAGGGCCCGGGACTATGGCTACACCTTC. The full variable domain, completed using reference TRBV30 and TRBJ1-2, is SQTIHQWPATLVQPVGSPLSLECTVEGTSNPNLYWYRQAAGRGLQLLFYSVGIGQISSEVPQNLSASRPQDRQFILSSKKLLLSDSGFYLCAWSDRARDYGYTFGSGTRLTVV.

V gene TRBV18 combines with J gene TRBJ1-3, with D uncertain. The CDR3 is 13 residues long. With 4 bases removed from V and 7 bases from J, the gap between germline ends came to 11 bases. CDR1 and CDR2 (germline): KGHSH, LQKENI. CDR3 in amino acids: CASSLQNRNTIYF. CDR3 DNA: TGTGCCAGCTCACTTCAGAATCGGAACACCATATATTTT.

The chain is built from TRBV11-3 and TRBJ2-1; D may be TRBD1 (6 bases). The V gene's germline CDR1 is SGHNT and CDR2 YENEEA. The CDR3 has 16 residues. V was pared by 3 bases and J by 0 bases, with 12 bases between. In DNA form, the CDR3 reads TGTGCCAGCAGCTTCGCGGACAGAAGCTCCTACAATGAGCAGTTCTTC. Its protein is CASSFADRSSYNEQFF.

CDR3 in DNA: TGTGCCAGCACCCGGGGCGTCTACGAGCAGTACTTC. Translation gives CASTRGVYEQYF. The V call is TRBV28, the J call TRBJ2-7, with D perhaps assigned TRBD1 or TRBD2 (5 bases each). The CDR3 totals 12 residues. Germline values: CDR1 MDHEN, CDR2 SYDVKM. Trimming removed 7 bases at V and 3 bases at J, with 10 bases between. Together with reference TRBV28 and TRBJ2-7, the CDR3 gives the full variable domain: DVKVTQSSRYLVKRTGEKVFLECVQDMDHENMFWYRQDPGLGLRLIYFSYDVKMKEKGDIPEGYSVSREKKERFSLILESASTNQTSMYLCASTRGVYEQYFGPGTRLTVT.

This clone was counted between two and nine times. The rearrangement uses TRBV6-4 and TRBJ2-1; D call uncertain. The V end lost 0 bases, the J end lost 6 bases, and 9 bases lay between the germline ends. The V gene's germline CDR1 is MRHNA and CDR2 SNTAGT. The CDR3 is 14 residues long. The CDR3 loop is CASSDSLNPNEQFF. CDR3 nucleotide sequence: TGTGCCAGCAGTGACTCCTTGAACCCCAATGAGCAGTTCTTC.

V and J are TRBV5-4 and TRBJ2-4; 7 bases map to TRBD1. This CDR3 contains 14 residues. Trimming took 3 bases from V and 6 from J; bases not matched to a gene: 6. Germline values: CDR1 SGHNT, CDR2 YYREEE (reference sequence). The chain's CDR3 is CASSSQGFGNIQYF. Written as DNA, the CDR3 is TGTGCCAGCAGCTCACAGGGGTTCGGAAACATTCAGTACTTC.

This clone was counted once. The DNA for the CDR3 is TGTGCCAGCAGCCAATTCGTAAGCCCAGGCAACGCTTCACCCCTCCACTTT. It codes for CASSQFVSPGNASPLHF. The gene calls are TRBV16 and TRBJ1-6; D gene uncertain. Germline-derived CDR1 and CDR2 are KGHSY and FQNENV. V was clipped by 1 base and J by 9 bases, with 19 bases between them. This CDR3 contains 17 residues. Supplemented by reference TRBV16 and TRBJ1-6, the full variable domain reads GEEVAQTPKHLVRGEGQKAKLYCAPIKGHSYVFWYQQVLKNEFKFLISFQNENVFDETGMPKERFSAKCLPNSPCSLEIQATKLEDSAVYFCASSQFVSPGNASPLHFGNGTRLTVT.